Shown below are 19 T cell receptor beta chains from a single sample sequenced in a study of blood T cell repertoires in COVID-19. TCRdb keeps only in-frame clones here, not all; method: immunoSEQ multiplex PCR. The data contain around 160,000 clones, around 80% of them singletons. What was sequenced was peripheral blood. These receptors were obtained from a human donor with acute or convalescent COVID-19. The donor label of this sample is uncertain.

This chain uses TRBV2 with TRBJ1-6, with 10 bases lining up with TRBD1. The CDR3 sequence is 15 residues long. Trimming at V came to 7 bases and at J to 10 bases, leaving 10 bases not matched to a gene. Per the germline V gene, CDR1 is SNHLY and CDR2 is FYNNEI. In DNA form, the CDR3 reads TGTGCCAGCACTTGGGGACAGGGGTTGAGGTCACCCCTCCACTTT. Amino acids: CASTWGQGLRSPLHF.

The rearrangement uses TRBV27 and TRBJ1-2, with D unresolved. The germline CDR1 and CDR2 sequences are MNHEY and SMNVEV (reference sequence). Trimming took off 6 bases at V and 8 bases at J, with 16 bases between the two ends. The CDR3 extends over 13 amino acids. The CDR3 spells CASSSDTRRGYTF. The CDR3 nucleotides are TGTGCCAGCAGCTCAGACACCAGAAGGGGCTACACCTTC.

This clone has more than one count but fewer than ten. This chain joins TRBV7-6 and TRBJ1-2, with TRBD1 as a possible D gene (6 bases). Germline-derived CDR1 and CDR2 are SGHVS and FNYEAQ. The CDR3 totals 14 residues. V lost 1 base to trimming and J lost 8 bases, with 14 bases between them. The chain's CDR3 is CASSLGRAGEGYTF. DNA for the CDR3: TGTGCCAGCAGCTTAGGTCGGGCAGGGGAAGGCTACACCTTC.

This clone was recorded a few times. This chain joins TRBV5-1 and TRBJ1-5, with TRBD1 identical over 8 bases. The junction had 4 bases not matched to a gene; V was cut back by 4 bases and J by 1 base. Germline V gene sequence: CDR1 SGHRS, CDR2 YFSETQ. CDR3 length: 15 amino acids. Here the CDR3 DNA reads TGCGCCAGCAGCAAGGGACAGGAGAGCAATCAGCCCCAGCATTTT. Protein product: CASSKGQESNQPQHF.

This clone was found once. CDR3 amino acids: CASSSTTGWNTIYF. The CDR3 DNA sequence: TGTGCCAGCAGTTCGACGACAGGATGGAACACCATATATTTT. The rearrangement joins TRBV7-2 to TRBJ1-3; D might be TRBD1 (6 bases). This CDR3 contains 14 residues. The germline V and J ends were trimmed by 6 bases and 7 bases, with 16 bases remaining between them. Per the germline V gene, CDR1 is SGHTA and CDR2 is FQGNSA.

In its sample, this clone was seen once. The rearrangement joins TRBV9 to TRBJ2-1, with D tentatively TRBD1 (6 bases). CDR3 length: 15 residues. V was cut by 4 bases and J by 9 bases, with 20 bases left in between. CDR1 is SGDLS and CDR2 is YYNGEE in the germline V gene. The CDR3 DNA is TGTGCCAGCAGCCCTAGTCCTCAGGGGCAGGGTGAGCAGTTCTTC. Its translation is CASSPSPQGQGEQFF.

The genes are TRBV19 and TRBJ1-3, with D perhaps matching TRBD1 (6 bases). With 6 bases removed from V and 2 bases from J, the gap between germline ends came to 14 bases. Germline V lookup: CDR1 LNHDA, CDR2 SQIVND (reference sequence). This CDR3 has 15 residues. The CDR3 loop is CASRPGQSPGNTIYF. In DNA form, the CDR3 reads TGTGCCAGTAGACCGGGACAATCTCCTGGAAACACCATATATTTT.

V gene TRBV18 combines with J gene TRBJ1-1, with a weak D call TRBD1 (5 bases). Between the trimmed V and J ends, which lost 1 base and 8 bases, there was a span of 20 bases. Germline CDR1 is KGHSH and CDR2 is LQKENI. The CDR3 spans 16 residues. The CDR3 sequence is CASSPQWGRGGYEAFF. DNA for the CDR3: TGTGCCAGCTCACCACAGTGGGGAAGGGGAGGCTACGAAGCTTTCTTT.

This chain links TRBV6-5 with TRBJ1-2; D perhaps matches TRBD1 (5 bases). Germline assignment: CDR1 MNHEY and CDR2 SVGAGI. The CDR3 sequence is 14 residues long. The V end was cut by 7 bases, the J end by 4 bases, with 16 bases between. For the CDR3, the DNA is TGTGCCAGCACTAATGGGGCAGAGGTCTATGGCTACACCTTC. Its protein product is CASTNGAEVYGYTF.

This clone was seen just once. The chain uses TRBV5-4 and TRBJ2-2; possibly TRBD1 for D (5 bases). The CDR3 has 14 amino acids. The germline gives CDR1 SGHNT, CDR2 YYREEE (reference sequence). With 4 bases removed from V and 4 bases from J, the gap between germline ends came to 11 bases. The CDR3 loop is CASSKTQGTGELFF. CDR3 nucleotides: TGTGCCAGCAGCAAAACGCAGGGCACCGGGGAGCTGTTTTTT.

The chain combines TRBV7-2 with TRBJ2-3; D not resolved. CDR1 is SGHTA and CDR2 is FQGNSA in the germline V gene. The V and J ends lost 2 bases and 5 bases respectively, with 5 bases between them. This CDR3 is built from 12 residues. CDR3 sequence reads: CASSLSGDTQYF. The DNA for the CDR3 is TGTGCCAGCAGCTTATCCGGAGATACGCAGTATTTT. Using reference TRBV7-2 and TRBJ2-3 for the parts outside the CDR3, the full variable domain is GAGVSQSPSNKVTEKGKDVELRCDPISGHTALYWYRQSLGQGLEFLIYFQGNSAPDKSGLPSDRFSAERTGGSVSTLTIQRTQQEDSAVYLCASSLSGDTQYFGPGTRLTVL.

This clone was counted once. This chain connects TRBV11-2 to TRBJ2-7; 8 bases agree with TRBD2. With 1 base clipped from V and 6 bases from J, the junction kept 5 bases outside the gene matches. Looked up from germline, CDR1 is SGHAT and CDR2 is FQNNGV. CDR3 length: 14 residues. The CDR3 protein is CASSLGAGAGEQYF. The CDR3 bases are TGTGCCAGCAGCTTAGGAGCGGGGGCCGGCGAGCAGTACTTC.

The gene calls are TRBV2 and TRBJ1-1; 8 nucleotides align to TRBD1. With 6 bases clipped from V and 8 bases from J, the junction kept 11 bases outside the gene matches. CDR3 size: 14 residues. The germline V gene has CDR1 SNHLY and CDR2 FYNNEI. The CDR3 DNA reads as TGTGCCAGCAGGCCGACAGGGGATTCTGGGGAAGCTTTCTTT. Its translation is CASRPTGDSGEAFF. The whole variable domain, filled in from reference TRBV2 and TRBJ1-1, reads EPEVTQTPSHQVTQMGQEVILRCVPISNHLYFYWYRQILGQKVEFLVSFYNNEISEKSEIFDDQFSVERPDGSNFTLKIRSTKLEDSAMYFCASRPTGDSGEAFFGQGTRLTVV.

The rearrangement links TRBV7-8 to TRBJ1-6; 8 nucleotides match TRBD1. The CDR3 covers 15 residues. The trim removed 4 bases at V and 13 bases at J, leaving 12 bases unmatched. CDR1 is SGHVS, CDR2 FQNEAQ, per germline. CDR3: CASSSTAGQGTPLHF. As DNA, the CDR3 is TGTGCCAGCAGCTCAACTGCCGGACAGGGTACTCCCCTCCACTTT.

DNA of the CDR3: TGTGCCAGCAGTCAGCGGGGGGGCCGAACAGATACGCAGTATTTT. It is translated as CASSQRGGRTDTQYF. The V gene is TRBV2, the J gene TRBJ2-3; 10 bases are a match to TRBD2. V was clipped by 5 bases and J by 3 bases; unmatched bases: 5. The CDR3 extends over 15 amino acids. From germline, CDR1 is SNHLY and CDR2 FYNNEI.

This chain links TRBV4-1 with TRBJ1-2; D is undetermined. Trimming pared 0 bases from V and 5 bases from J, leaving 13 bases between. In germline, CDR1 is MGHRA, CDR2 YSYEKL. The CDR3 has 15 residues. The CDR3 region is CASSQDGGVGYGYTF. For the CDR3, the DNA is TGCGCCAGCAGCCAAGACGGCGGAGTTGGATATGGCTACACCTTC.

The chain couples TRBV19 to TRBJ1-2; a possible D gene is TRBD1 (6 bases). Germline assignment: CDR1 LNHDA and CDR2 SQIVND (reference sequence). This CDR3 comprises 16 residues. V lost 5 bases and J 0 bases, leaving 16 bases between the germline ends. CDR3 DNA: TGTGCCAGTAGTTCCTACAGGGCCACGGCTAACTATGGCTACACCTTC. Amino acids: CASSSYRATANYGYTF.

The chain links TRBV5-6 to TRBJ1-2; the match to TRBD1 covers 8 bases. Germline V lookup: CDR1 SGHDT, CDR2 YYEEEE. With 2 bases clipped from V and 0 bases from J, the junction kept 6 bases outside the gene matches. CDR3 length: 16 amino acids. This chain's CDR3 is CASSLPGQGANYGYTF. DNA for the CDR3: TGTGCCAGCAGCTTACCTGGACAGGGAGCTAACTATGGCTACACCTTC.

V usage is TRBV5-1 and J usage is TRBJ1-4, with TRBD1 as a possible D gene (5 bases). V was trimmed by 4 bases and J by 8 bases, leaving 18 bases between them. Germline CDR1 and CDR2: SGHRS and YFSETQ. The CDR3 is 15 amino acids. CDR3 protein: CASSPQTAVSEKLFF. CDR3 coding DNA: TGCGCCAGCAGCCCGCAGACAGCTGTAAGCGAAAAACTGTTTTTT.